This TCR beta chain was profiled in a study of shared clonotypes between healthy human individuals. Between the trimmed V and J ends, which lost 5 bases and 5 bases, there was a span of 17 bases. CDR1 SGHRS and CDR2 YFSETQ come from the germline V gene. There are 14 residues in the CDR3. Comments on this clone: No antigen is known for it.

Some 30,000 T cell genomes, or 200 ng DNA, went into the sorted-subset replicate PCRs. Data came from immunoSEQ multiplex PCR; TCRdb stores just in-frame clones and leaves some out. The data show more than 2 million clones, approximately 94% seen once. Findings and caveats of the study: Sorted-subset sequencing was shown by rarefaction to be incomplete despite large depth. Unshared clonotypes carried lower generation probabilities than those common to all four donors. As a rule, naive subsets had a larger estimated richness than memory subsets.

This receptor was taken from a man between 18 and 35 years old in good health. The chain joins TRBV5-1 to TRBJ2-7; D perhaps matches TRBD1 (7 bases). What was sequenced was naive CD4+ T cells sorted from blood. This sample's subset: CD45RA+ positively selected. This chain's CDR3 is CASRRQGGIHEQYF. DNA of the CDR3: TGCGCCAGCAGGCGACAGGGCGGGATCCACGAGCAGTACTTC.